Listed below are T cell receptor beta chains from one sample, sequenced in a study of immune evolution from preneoplasia to lung adenocarcinoma. The assay was immunoSEQ multiplex PCR, and TCRdb's table has in-frame clones only and misses some. The data contain about 26,000 clones, 74% of them seen just once; the ten biggest clones take up 4.5% to 7%. What was sequenced was FFPE invasive lung adenocarcinoma tissue. The receptors come from a person in their sixties or seventies with invasive lung adenocarcinoma. Some clones in this sample may be carry-over from other donors' samples. CDR3s include the opening cysteine and the closing phenylalanine or tryptophan. D genes are given only for firm matches. Not all rows give a size; the values are once, few, many and, for expanded clones, a class.

size	V	J	D	CDR3	DNA
-	TRBV5-4	TRBJ1-2	-	CASSVDIYGYTF	TGTGCCAGCAGCGTAGACATCTATGGCTACACCTTC
-	TRBV15	TRBJ1-3	-	CATRASSGNTIYF	TGTGCCACCAGAGCTAGCTCTGGAAACACCATATATTTT
-	TRBV7-9	TRBJ2-3	TRBD2	CASSFGLAGGPSRDTQYF	TGTGCCAGCAGCTTTGGACTAGCGGGAGGGCCATCCCGAGATACGCAGTATTTT
few	TRBV28	TRBJ1-2	TRBD1	CASSSAGTGGDYGYTF	TGTGCCAGCAGTTCCGCCGGGACAGGGGGGGACTATGGCTACACCTTC
-	TRBV6-1	TRBJ2-2	-	CASRAGQSNTGELFF	TGTGCCAGCAGGGCGGGACAGTCAAACACCGGGGAGCTGTTTTTT
-	TRBV7-8	TRBJ2-7	-	CASSLDKGGEGQYF	TGTGCCAGCAGCTTAGACAAGGGGGGTGAGGGGCAGTACTTC
-	TRBV5-1	TRBJ2-7	TRBD1	CASSPIPGQGAGEQYF	TGCGCCAGCAGCCCGATCCCGGGACAGGGGGCTGGTGAGCAGTACTTC
few	TRBV21-1	TRBJ1-2	-	CASSKARGRTHYGYTF	TGTGCCAGCAGCAAAGCGCGGGGCAGAACGCACTATGGCTACACCTTC
few	TRBV19	TRBJ2-3	-	CASRPPADTDTQYF	TGTGCCAGTAGGCCACCCGCAGACACAGATACGCAGTATTTT
once	TRBV27	TRBJ2-7	-	CASSLLVDNPKRSEQYF	TGTGCCAGCAGTTTATTGGTTGACAACCCCAAGCGGAGCGAGCAGTACTTC
-	TRBV7-9	TRBJ2-2	-	CASSLRSGRRNTGELFF	TGTGCCAGCAGCTTAAGGAGCGGACGCCGGAACACCGGGGAGCTGTTTTTT
-	TRBV29-1	TRBJ1-1	TRBD1	CSVDRRDSTEAFF	TGCAGCGTTGATAGGCGGGACAGCACTGAAGCTTTCTTT
-	TRBV7-8	TRBJ2-1	-	CASSEGGRSYNEQFF	TGTGCCAGCAGCGAGGGCGGTAGGTCCTACAATGAGCAGTTCTTC
-	TRBV11-3	TRBJ2-1	-	CASSLGGLNYNEQFF	TGTGCCAGCAGCTTAGGAGGGCTAAACTACAATGAGCAGTTCTTC
once	TRBV7-8	TRBJ1-1	TRBD1	CASSPGQGVNTEAFF	TGTGCCAGCAGCCCAGGACAGGGGGTGAACACTGAAGCTTTCTTT